Presented here are 13 T cell receptor beta chains from one specimen sequenced in a study of graft-versus-host responses after intestinal transplantation. The authors plated about 200,000 CFSE-labeled responder cells with about 200,000 irradiated, violet-dye-labeled stimulator cells. TCRdb's copy holds only in-frame clones and misses some; the assay was immunoSEQ multiplex PCR. Of 15,000 to 20,000 clones listed, 30% to 40% are singletons. The sequencing here drew on alloreactive CD8+ T cells from a mixed lymphocyte reaction culture, taken before intestinal transplant. The subset was: CFSE-low proliferating T cells sorted from roughly six-day pre-transplant mixed lymphocyte reaction (GvH or HvG direction). All receptors derive from a human patient who received an intestinal transplant.

A few counts support this clone. V gene TRBV19 combines with J gene TRBJ1-1; possible D gene TRBD1, 6 bases. Germline assignment: CDR1 LNHDA and CDR2 SQIVND (reference sequence). Trimming took off 7 bases at V and 1 base at J, with 13 bases between the two ends. The CDR3 runs to 14 residues. CDR3 bases: TGTGCCAGTAATCCGGGGGGCGCGAACACTGAAGCTTTCTTT. It encodes CASNPGGANTEAFF.

This clone came up a few times. The chain uses TRBV27 and TRBJ1-2, with D possibly being TRBD1 (5 bases). The length of the CDR3 is 15 residues. V was clipped by 2 bases and J by 0 bases, with 10 bases between them. Germline CDR1 MNHEY, CDR2 SMNVEV (reference sequence). The DNA of the CDR3 is TGTGCCAGCAGTTTAGGGGGACGGCCTAACTATGGCTACACCTTC. It encodes CASSLGGRPNYGYTF.

This clone showed up just a few times. One end of the junction is discordant with germline, which a read error may explain. The chain employs TRBV4-1 and TRBJ2-1, with 7 bases identical to TRBD2. The V gene's germline CDR1 is MGHRA and CDR2 YSYEKL. The CDR3 has 15 amino acids. The CDR3, as DNA: TGTGCCAGCAGCCTCCGGGACTACACCTACAATGAGCAGTTCTTC. It codes for CASSLRDYTYNEQFF.

The chain links TRBV4-1 to TRBJ1-1; no clear D gene. The CDR3 covers 14 residues. V was trimmed by 1 base and J by 5 bases, leaving 11 bases between them. Germline V CDR1 and CDR2: MGHRA, YSYEKL. In nucleotides, the CDR3 is TGCGCCAGCAGCCAAGTTAAGGGCTTGACTGAAGCTTTCTTT. This gives the protein CASSQVKGLTEAFF.

This clone is judged large. This chain uses TRBV5-5 with TRBJ2-2; D is possibly TRBD2 (6 bases). With 1 base removed from V and 5 bases from J, the gap between germline ends came to 15 bases. Germline CDR1 and CDR2: SGHKS and YYEKEE (reference sequence). The CDR3 is made up of 16 amino acids. CDR3: CASSLLEGTWTGELFF. Written as DNA, the CDR3 is TGTGCCAGCAGCTTGCTGGAGGGCACATGGACCGGGGAGCTGTTTTTT.

Only a few counts were recorded for this clone. J is TRBJ1-5 and V is TRBV6-6, with 10 bases that match TRBD1. V gave up 6 bases and J gave up 7 bases; unmatched junction bases: 6. The CDR3 runs to 14 residues. The germline CDR1 and CDR2 sequences are MNHNY and SVGAGI (reference sequence). The CDR3 region has the DNA TGTGCCAGCAGCCCCGGGACAGGGGTACAGCCCCAGCATTTT. Amino acid sequence: CASSPGTGVQPQHF.

The chain carries TRBV29-1 and TRBJ2-3, with a tentative D call TRBD1 (7 bases). Germline V CDR1 and CDR2: SQVTM, ANQGSEA. V lost 1 base and J 4 bases, leaving 18 bases between the germline ends. CDR3 length equals 16 residues. CDR3 DNA: TGCAGCGTTGAAGGGGGGGCAGGGGGTTTCTCAGATACGCAGTATTTT. This sequence encodes CSVEGGAGGFSDTQYF.

The genes are TRBV7-8 and TRBJ2-7, with TRBD2 identical over 13 bases. V shed 1 base, J shed 2 bases, and the junction held 8 bases outside the gene matches. The germline gives CDR1 SGHVS, CDR2 FQNEAQ. The CDR3 length is 18 residues. The CDR3 DNA reads TGTGCCAGCAGCTTAGGAGGACTAGCGGGAGTTAGGACCTACGAGCAGTACTTC. Its protein product is CASSLGGLAGVRTYEQYF.

This rearrangement joins TRBV4-2 to TRBJ2-1; no clear D. Germline CDR1 reads LGHNA; CDR2 reads YNFKEQ. The length of the CDR3 is 19 residues. V shed 1 base and J shed 6 bases, with 25 bases lying between them. In DNA form, the CDR3 reads TGTGCCAGCAGCCAAGTAGACTTATTCGTGGGAATGGTGCCCAATGAGCAGTTCTTC. It encodes CASSQVDLFVGMVPNEQFF.

This clone is medium-sized in the sample. This chain links TRBV9 with TRBJ2-1; tentatively, D is TRBD2 (6 bases). Trimming stripped 3 bases from V and 1 base from J, with 11 bases between. The length of the CDR3 is 15 residues. CDR1 and CDR2 (germline): SGDLS, YYNGEE. The CDR3 spells CASSARGGSYNEQFF. The DNA for the CDR3 is TGTGCCAGCAGCGCTCGAGGAGGGTCCTACAATGAGCAGTTCTTC.

This rearrangement joins TRBV9 to TRBJ1-5; D may be TRBD1 (5 bases). In germline, CDR1 is SGDLS, CDR2 YYNGEE. The CDR3 loop spans 14 amino acids. Trimming shortened V by 6 bases and J by 0 bases, and 10 bases separated the two germline ends. CDR3 in amino acids: CASIPQGSNQPQHF. The CDR3 DNA sequence: TGTGCCAGCATCCCGCAGGGTAGCAATCAGCCCCAGCATTTT. The full variable domain, in which reference TRBV9 and TRBJ1-5 provide the parts outside the CDR3, is DSGVTQTPKHLITATGQRVTLRCSPRSGDLSVYWYQQSLDQGLQFLIQYYNGEERAKGNILERFSAQQFPDLHSELNLSSLELGDSALYFCASIPQGSNQPQHFGDGTRLSIL.

This clone was counted a few times. This chain connects TRBV7-9 to TRBJ2-5; 7 bases match TRBD2. The germline V gene has CDR1 SEHNR and CDR2 FQNEAQ (reference sequence). V lost 2 bases to trimming and J lost 7 bases; unmatched junction nucleotides: 7. This CDR3 comprises 14 residues. In DNA form, the CDR3 reads TGTGCCAGCAGCTTACATACTAGCGAGGTGACCCAGTACTTC. This translates into CASSLHTSEVTQYF.

J is TRBJ1-2 and V is TRBV7-2; a possible D gene is TRBD1 (6 bases). The germline gives CDR1 SGHTA, CDR2 FQGNSA. The CDR3 contains 14 residues. The ends were cut back, 2 bases at V and 8 bases at J, with 15 bases in the middle. The CDR3 DNA follows: TGTGCCAGCAGCTTATGGGGACCTAGGGGGGGCTACACCTTC. Translating gives CASSLWGPRGGYTF.